This TCR beta chain was identified in a study of shared clonotypes between healthy human individuals. Per germline, CDR1 MNHEY and CDR2 SMNVEV (reference sequence). The CDR3 is 13 amino acids. The V gene lost 3 bases and the J gene lost 6 bases, with 11 bases spanning the gap. Repertoires were generated with immunoSEQ multiplex PCR, while TCRdb's copy carries only in-frame clones and drops some. The sample has about 700,000 clones, 92% seen once. In this sample, this clone turned up a few times. As defined, naive CD8 cells were CD45RO-negative and positively selected for CCR7, with terminally differentiated effector memory CD45RA+ cells excluded.

This chain joins TRBV27 and TRBJ1-2; D is unresolved. The sample was naive CD8+ T cells sorted from blood. This TCR was recovered from a man aged 25-40 years in good health. CDR3 nucleotides: TGTGCCAGCAGTTTTCAAGGAGGTCATGGCTACACCTTC. Encoded protein: CASSFQGGHGYTF.